This TCR beta chain appears in the sequencing data of a study of shared clonotypes between healthy human individuals (dated by TCRdb to the early 2020s). Notes on the research overall: The cohort comprised a couple of women and a few men aged 18 to 49 years. For each donor, three plates each were used for CD4 naive and CD4 memory, two plates were used for CD8 naive, and one plate was used for CD8 memory. Blood TCR repertoires of a handful of healthy adults were deeply sequenced to estimate repertoire size and the extent of clonotype sharing between individuals. Different laboratories and diverse techniques were used to prepare libraries and sequence TCR repertoires, to increase sequencing depth and limit assay-specific biases. Per donor, leukapheresis produced somewhere between about 0.94 and 8.9 billion PBMCs. Beyond this particular receptor, the publication reports: Higher generation probabilities were observed for clonotypes shared by all four sorted-subset donors than for non-shared clonotypes. When four donors were compared, the shared fraction of clonotypes was about 5% for naive CD4, about 4% for naive CD8, roughly 2.5% for memory CD4, and less than 0.45% for memory CD8. Based on pairwise subsampling, the degree of clonotype sharing among donors was expected to be affected by sequencing depth. Because the study included a small number of donors, the genetic and exposure-history diversity represented was limited. Estimated clonotype richness was generally larger for naive than for memory subsets. Even with the large sequencing depth, rarefaction of the sorted-subset datasets indicated that sequencing was incomplete. Only blood was sampled, and tissue TCR repertoires likely differ from those in blood.

With regard to this clone: Its specific antigen is unknown. No much larger clonotype is one base removed from it; base qualities were not supplied.

The germline V gene specifies SGHAT as CDR1 and FQNNGV as CDR2. Its CDR3 holds 15 amino acids, cysteine through phenylalanine. Solely the CDR3 DNA is kept, with 45 bases framed from the first base. V loses 1 base of germline sequence and J loses 5 bases, and the interval between the two ends is 12 bases. Using the deep immunoSEQ assay, multiplex PCR amplified TCR CDR3 regions from genomic DNA. Genomic DNA extracted from each cell subset was distributed evenly over all wells of several immunoSEQ 96-well plates, and each plate served as one replicate. For sorted subsets, 150 to 250 ng of genomic DNA, equivalent to roughly 33,000 T cell genomes, went into each replicate PCR. Purified libraries were quantified with a Qubit 3.0 fluorometer, sized on a Bioanalyzer 2100, and re-quantified with the KAPA Library Quantification kit. Each immunoSEQ 96-well plate was sequenced on its own single-read 150-cycle Illumina NextSeq 550 flow cell. For the original study's pipeline: Because only junctional sequences without quality scores were contained in the immunoSEQ output, filtering matching that applied to full-length reads could not be performed. Sequences were annotated with PyIR, a Python wrapper for IgBLAST v1.9, and V/J genes and CDR3 were assigned using IMGT germline references. Reads were removed for weak V/J assignments (E-value above 1e-6), missing CDR3, stop codons, out-of-frame junctions, or ambiguous translated residues. V3J clonotypes were defined by identical inferred V gene, J gene, and CDR3 amino acid sequence. Percentage overlap between repertoires was calculated by dividing the number of shared unique clonotypes by the size of the smaller repertoire. Richness of each repertoire was evaluated using RTK rarefaction, the Chao1 estimator, and Recon v2.1 estimates of unobserved clonotypes. Generation probabilities were computed with OLGA for all TCRbeta clonotypes obtained by the gDNA method from several donors. TCRdb obtained this table from immuneACCESS and retained in-frame rearrangements with V and J assigned. These tables miss some clones; where compared with another copy, unresolved V genes account for less than half of the shortfall, and the remainder is unexplained. V and J calls and clone size come straight from that table; D and trimming were deduced from the DNA. The sample table holds approximately 720,000 clones, of which about 91% were seen once. Of the sample, roughly 22% is held by the ten largest clones.

CD8 naive samples were CD45RO-negative cells positively selected for CCR7, giving a CD45RA+CCR7+ population that excluded TemRA cells. The donors were healthy, HIV-negative adults with no recently reported acute infections or vaccinations. Every donor was a Caucasian adult living in Nashville, Tennessee, USA. Blood was collected by leukapheresis, and PBMCs were isolated by Ficoll-Histopaque density gradient centrifugation and then cryopreserved in liquid nitrogen vapor phase. Analytical flow cytometry was used to check the purity and quantity of each magnetically sorted T cell population. From each sorted fraction, genomic DNA was isolated and quantified by UV absorbance on a Nanodrop 2000c.

Sequenced input: naive CD8+ T cells sorted from blood. The intended sense of this specimen's cell subset or site label: CD45RA+CCR7+. The rearrangement combines TRBV11-2 with TRBJ2-1; TRBD2 is possibly the D segment (5 matching bases). The sequence was collected from a man aged 25 to 40 in good health. The CDR3 reads as follows: CASSLASGLHNEQFF. The sequenced DNA is TGTGCCAGCAGCTTAGCCAGCGGACTGCACAATGAGCAGTTCTTC. The variable domain in full, with residues beyond the CDR3 obtained from the reference TRBV11-2 and TRBJ2-1 genes, is EAGVAQSPRYKIIEKRQSVAFWCNPISGHATLYWYQQILGQGPKLLIQFQNNGVVDDSQLPKDRFSAERLKGVDSTLKIQPAKLEDSAVYLCASSLASGLHNEQFFGPGTRLTVL.